This T cell receptor beta chain was captured by sequencing in a study of blood T cell repertoires in COVID-19. Study-level information: Samples representing acute and convalescent COVID-19 were sourced from the United States, Italy and Spain. T cells, B-cell-depleted T cells, or PBMCs supplied cDNA or gDNA.

While infection was still active, Seattle patients were enrolled and then followed longitudinally. This CDR3 spans 14 amino acids. Germline CDR1 reads SGHRS; CDR2 reads YFSETQ. Trimming took 0 bases from V and 4 from J, leaving 11 bases between them. In the original analysis: Reference gene primer amplification gave estimated nucleated cell counts. TCRdb's table, derived via immunoSEQ multiplex PCR, lists solely in-frame clones and lacks some. V, J and clone size are taken as reported in that table, and D and trimming were inferred from the DNA itself. The sample consists of 200,000 to 250,000 clones, 90% to 95% of them appearing once.

The sequencing input was peripheral blood. This rearrangement joins TRBV5-1 to TRBJ2-7; D possibly corresponds to TRBD2 (7 bases). The origin of this receptor is a man aged 55 to 70 with COVID-19, enrolled during active disease. CDR3 in amino acids: CASSLEGGLYEQYF. The CDR3 nucleotides read TGCGCCAGCAGCTTGGAGGGGGGGCTATACGAGCAGTACTTC.